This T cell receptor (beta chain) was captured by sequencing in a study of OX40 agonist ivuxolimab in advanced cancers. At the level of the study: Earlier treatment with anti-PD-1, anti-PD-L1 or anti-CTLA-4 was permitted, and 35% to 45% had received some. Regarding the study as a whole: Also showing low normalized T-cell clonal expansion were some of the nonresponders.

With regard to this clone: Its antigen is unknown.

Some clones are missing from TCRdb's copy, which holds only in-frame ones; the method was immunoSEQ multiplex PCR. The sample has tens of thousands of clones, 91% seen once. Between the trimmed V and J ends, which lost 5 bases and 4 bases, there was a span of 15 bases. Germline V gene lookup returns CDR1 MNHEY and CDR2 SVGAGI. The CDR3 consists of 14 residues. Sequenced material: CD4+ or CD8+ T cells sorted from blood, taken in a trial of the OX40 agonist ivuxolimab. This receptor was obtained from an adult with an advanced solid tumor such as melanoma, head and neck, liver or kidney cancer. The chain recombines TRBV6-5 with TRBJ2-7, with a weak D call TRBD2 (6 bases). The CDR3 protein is CASSRGLGPYEQYF. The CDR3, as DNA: TGTGCCAGCAGTCGGGGGTTGGGCCCATACGAGCAGTACTTC.